Here is one T cell receptor (beta chain) with its context. The table came from immunoSEQ multiplex PCR; TCRdb's copy has only in-frame clones and leaves some out. The sample lists 55,000 to 80,000 clones, 84% occurring once. The data stem from a study of T cells in localized non-small cell lung cancer. The CDR3 is 13 amino acids. V was clipped by 5 bases and J by 3 bases, with 11 bases between them. Germline CDR1 is SEHNR and CDR2 is FQNEAQ (reference sequence). This TCR came from a female donor older than 55 with stage I lung adenocarcinoma. This chain joins TRBV7-9 and TRBJ2-7, with no clear D. Sequencing used peripheral blood, obtained before any cancer treatment. Here the CDR3 DNA reads TGTGCCAGCAGCCCTTCCATCAACTACGAGCAGTACTTC. Residues: CASSPSINYEQYF.